The T cell receptor beta chain described here comes from a study of blood T cell repertoires in COVID-19. Study at large: In each case, the material was cDNA or gDNA derived from T cells, B-cell-depleted T cells, or PBMCs.

Method: immunoSEQ multiplex PCR; TCRdb's copy keeps in-frame clones and lacks some. The data show a few hundred thousand clones, 88% seen once. Study members were between 18 and 89 years old and lived in around 24 US regions. The specimen was PBMCs or T cells enriched from blood (not recorded which). The sequence was collected from a young woman who had recovered from COVID-19.

CDR3 protein: CASSHLKDRDETQYF. The CDR3 DNA sequence: TGTGCCAGCAGTCACCTAAAGGACAGGGATGAGACCCAGTACTTC. The rearrangement links TRBV6-5 to TRBJ2-5; 8 bases map to TRBD1. The CDR3 is made up of 15 amino acids. V shed 5 bases and J 5 bases; nucleotides not matched to a gene: 10. Germline assignment: CDR1 MNHEY and CDR2 SVGAGI.